This T cell receptor (beta chain) came from a study of T cell repertoires in cytomegalovirus infection. At the level of the study: Both a matching HLA type and CMV infection were indicated by public TCR beta signatures.

Germline lookup yields CDR1 MNHEY and CDR2 SVGAGI. Termini included, the CDR3 measures 13 amino acids. TCRdb processed the reads anew with MiXCR; each CDR3 protein has one entry. The profile shows around 280,000 distinct CDR3 sequences, roughly a tenth of them singletons. For this clonotype: Here the CDR3 omits its conserved ending phenylalanine or tryptophan, so a read error is the likely source. No DNA is shown, since the ends of the CDR3 on it are uncertain; the CDR3 is the one TCRdb lists.

The rearrangement uses TRBV6-5 and TRBJ2-5; the table's D call TRBD1 went unverified against the DNA. This TCR was recovered from a human donor in good health (CMV status not recorded). Some clones in this sample may be carry-over from other donors' samples. Sequencing input: PBMCs. The CDR3 here is CASTYGGGETQYY.